This T cell receptor beta chain was identified during a study of cytomegalovirus exposure and HLA in healthy donors. PCR was performed using 60 Vbeta and 13 Jbeta primers. Data came from immunoSEQ multiplex PCR; TCRdb stores just in-frame clones and leaves some out. The table records 90,000 to 120,000 clones, less than 80% of them present only once. The V gene's germline CDR1 is SGHTA and CDR2 FQGTGA. The CDR3 is 15 residues long. The V and J ends lost 1 base and 4 bases respectively, with 10 bases between them. This rearrangement joins TRBV7-3 to TRBJ2-2; a weak D match, TRBD1 (5 bases). The sequenced sample consisted of PBMCs. The TCR was taken from a man between 25 and 39 years old in good health and CMV-seronegative. CDR3 nucleotide sequence: TGTGCCAGCAGCTTAAGGGGCCCGAGCACCGGGGAGCTGTTTTTT. Translated, it gives CASSLRGPSTGELFF.